The present TCR beta chain was sequenced within a study of cytomegalovirus exposure and HLA in healthy donors. Donors sampled were nominally healthy, though unrecorded immune exposures were likely. A word on this clone: Antigen: not known.

The study ran its PCR with 60 Vbeta and 13 Jbeta primers. Method: immunoSEQ multiplex PCR; TCRdb's copy keeps in-frame clones and lacks some. The table records about 140,000 clones, approximately 70% of them present only once. Study-wide results and limits: Earlier findings revealed that most TCR beta V segments proved productive either about 87% or about 30% of the time. Many donors shared some public TCRs, even though most TCR sequences were rare. According to a later analysis, most TCR beta chains associated with CMV appeared HLA-restricted.

The CDR3 sequence is 14 residues long. Germline V gene lookup returns CDR1 SGHNT and CDR2 YYREEE (reference sequence). Trimming pared 3 bases from V and 2 bases from J, leaving 11 bases between. The sample taken for sequencing was PBMCs. The V and J genes are TRBV5-4 and TRBJ1-2, with a possible D match to TRBD1 (5 bases). This TCR was sampled from a woman aged 40-49 years in good health and CMV-seronegative. CDR3 sequence (DNA): TGTGCCAGCAGCTCTCAGGGCCAGAACTATGGCTACACCTTC. It encodes CASSSQGQNYGYTF.